This T cell receptor (beta chain) came from a study of shared clonotypes between healthy human individuals. In the study overall: A donor's plate count was three for CD4 naive and three for CD4 memory; CD8 naive had two and CD8 memory one.

General study findings and limits: The researchers took only blood, and tissue repertoires probably look different.

Trimming at V came to 5 bases and at J to 8 bases, leaving 19 bases not matched to a gene. CDR3 size: 17 residues. Germline CDR1 and CDR2: MNHEY and SMNVEV (reference sequence). Some clones are missing from TCRdb's copy, which holds only in-frame ones; the method was immunoSEQ multiplex PCR. The profile shows approximately 1.1 million clones, around 82% of them singletons. This clone was picked up a small number of times. Antigen unknown. Material: memory CD4+ T cells from PBMCs. The subset is: CD45RA-negative fraction. This clonotype was sampled from a man younger than 30 in good health. Some clones in this sample may be carry-over from other donors' samples. The chain couples TRBV27 to TRBJ1-2; 8 bases match TRBD1. The DNA of the CDR3 is TGTGCCAGCAGTCTCCTCGACGGGACAGGCCCCCGAGGGGGCTACACCTTC. As protein: CASSLLDGTGPRGGYTF.